These 2 T cell receptor beta chains came from one sample sequenced in a study of radiation and T cells in renal cell carcinoma (dated by TCRdb to the early 2020s). Taken with the paper, the label for time point translates to: blood 2 weeks post-SBRT. The sample's treatment or condition, from its label and the paper: 15 Gy SBRT to primary tumor, nephrectomy 4 weeks later. Library prep was done by the immunoSEQ multiplex PCR assay. TCRdb took over this immuneACCESS table, retaining in-frame rearrangements with V and J assigned. Such tables are incomplete; in checked studies, under half of the missing clones stem from an unresolved V gene, and the remainder is unexplained. For this sample there are 45,000 to 55,000 clones; approximately 80% appear just once. Of the sample, under 30% is held by the ten largest clones. Sample: blood, taken from a patient whose treatment included radiotherapy and nephrectomy. The source is a woman between 65 and 79 years old with renal cell carcinoma.

The chain uses TRBV5-1 and TRBJ1-2; D not certain. The V end lost 2 bases, the J end lost 3 bases, and 8 bases lay between the germline ends. Germline CDR1 is SGHRS and CDR2 is YFSETQ. CDR3 length equals 13 residues. The CDR3 nucleotides read TGCGCCAGCAGCTTCACAAGACACTATGGCTACACCTTC. It translates to CASSFTRHYGYTF.

The chain has TRBV5-1 and TRBJ2-1, with 12 bases identical to TRBD2. Germline assignment: CDR1 SGHRS and CDR2 YFSETQ. With V trimmed by 4 bases and J by 5 bases, 7 bases remained unmatched. The CDR3 loop spans 16 amino acids. DNA of the CDR3: TGCGCCAGCAGCCCAGGACTAGCGGGGATCCACAATGAGCAGTTCTTC. The encoded protein is CASSPGLAGIHNEQFF.